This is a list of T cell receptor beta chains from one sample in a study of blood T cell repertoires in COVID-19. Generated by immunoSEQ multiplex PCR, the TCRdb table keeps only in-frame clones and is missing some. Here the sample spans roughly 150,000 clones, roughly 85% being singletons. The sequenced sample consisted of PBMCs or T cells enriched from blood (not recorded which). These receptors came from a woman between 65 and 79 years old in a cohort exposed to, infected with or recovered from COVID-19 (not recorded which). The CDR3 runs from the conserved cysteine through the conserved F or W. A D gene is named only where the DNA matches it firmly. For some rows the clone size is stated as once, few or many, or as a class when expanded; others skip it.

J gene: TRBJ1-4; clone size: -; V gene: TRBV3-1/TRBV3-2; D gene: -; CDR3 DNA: TGTGCCAGCAGCCTTAACAGGTGGACTAATGAAAAACTGTTTTTT; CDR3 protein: CASSLNRWTNEKLFF
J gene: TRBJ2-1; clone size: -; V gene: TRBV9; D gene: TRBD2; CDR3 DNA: TGTGCCAGCAGCGTTAGCGGGAGGGCCGACAATGAGCAGTTCTTC; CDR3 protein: CASSVSGRADNEQFF
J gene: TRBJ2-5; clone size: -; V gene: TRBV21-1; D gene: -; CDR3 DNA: TGCATCGGGGGACGGCGGGAGACCCAGTACTTC; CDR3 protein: CIGGRRETQYF
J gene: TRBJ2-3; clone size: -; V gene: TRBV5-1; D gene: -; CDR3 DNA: TGCGCCAGCAGCTTGATCCCTTCTTTGGAGACAGATACGCAGTATTTT; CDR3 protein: CASSLIPSLETDTQYF
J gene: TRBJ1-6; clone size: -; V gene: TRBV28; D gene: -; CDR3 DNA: TGTGCCAGCAGCCGGAGCTCCTATAATTCACCCCTCCACTTT; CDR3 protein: CASSRSSYNSPLHF
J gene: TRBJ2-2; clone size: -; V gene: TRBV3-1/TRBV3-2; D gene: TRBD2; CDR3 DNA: TGTGCCAGCAGCCAACTAGCGGGGAACACCGGGGAGCTGTTTTTT; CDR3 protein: CASSQLAGNTGELFF
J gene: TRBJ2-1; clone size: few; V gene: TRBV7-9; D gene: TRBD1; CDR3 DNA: TGTGCCAGCAGCTTCTGGGCGGCAGGGGGCAATGAGCAGTTCTTC; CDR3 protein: CASSFWAAGGNEQFF
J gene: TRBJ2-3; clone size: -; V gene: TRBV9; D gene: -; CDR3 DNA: TGTGCCAGCAGCAATTCAGGGGGCACAGATACGCAGTATTTT; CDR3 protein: CASSNSGGTDTQYF
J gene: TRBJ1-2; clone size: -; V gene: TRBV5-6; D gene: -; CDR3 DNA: TGTGCCAGCAGTCTACGGGGAGTCTATGGCTACACCTTC; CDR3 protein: CASSLRGVYGYTF
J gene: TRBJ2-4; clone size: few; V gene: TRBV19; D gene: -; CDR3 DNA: TGTGCCAGTAGTATTGCAGCGGGCAAAAACATTCAGTACTTC; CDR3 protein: CASSIAAGKNIQYF
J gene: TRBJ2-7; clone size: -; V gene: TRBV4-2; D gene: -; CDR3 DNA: TGTGCCAGCAGCCAAGATCGTCTATCCTACGAGCAGTACTTC; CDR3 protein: CASSQDRLSYEQYF
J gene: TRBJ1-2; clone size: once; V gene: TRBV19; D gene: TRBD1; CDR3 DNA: TGTGCCAGTATCGATTCCAGGGGGCGCGGCTATGGCTACACCTTC; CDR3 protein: CASIDSRGRGYGYTF
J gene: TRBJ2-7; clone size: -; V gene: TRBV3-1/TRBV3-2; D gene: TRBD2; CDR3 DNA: TGTGCCAGCAGCCACGGGGGGGCCTACGAGCAGTACTTC; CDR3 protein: CASSHGGAYEQYF